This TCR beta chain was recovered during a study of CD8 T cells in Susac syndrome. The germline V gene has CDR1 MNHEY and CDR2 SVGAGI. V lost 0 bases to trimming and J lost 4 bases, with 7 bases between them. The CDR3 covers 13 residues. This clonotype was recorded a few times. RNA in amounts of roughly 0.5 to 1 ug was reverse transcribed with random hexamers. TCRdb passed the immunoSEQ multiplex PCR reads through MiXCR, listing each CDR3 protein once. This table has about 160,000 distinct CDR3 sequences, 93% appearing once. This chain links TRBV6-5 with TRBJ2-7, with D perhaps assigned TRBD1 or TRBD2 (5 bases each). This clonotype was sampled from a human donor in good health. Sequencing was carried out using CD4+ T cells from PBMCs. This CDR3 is CASSYSEGYEQYF. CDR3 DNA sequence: TGTGCCAGCAGTTACTCAGAGGGGTACGAGCAGTACTTC.